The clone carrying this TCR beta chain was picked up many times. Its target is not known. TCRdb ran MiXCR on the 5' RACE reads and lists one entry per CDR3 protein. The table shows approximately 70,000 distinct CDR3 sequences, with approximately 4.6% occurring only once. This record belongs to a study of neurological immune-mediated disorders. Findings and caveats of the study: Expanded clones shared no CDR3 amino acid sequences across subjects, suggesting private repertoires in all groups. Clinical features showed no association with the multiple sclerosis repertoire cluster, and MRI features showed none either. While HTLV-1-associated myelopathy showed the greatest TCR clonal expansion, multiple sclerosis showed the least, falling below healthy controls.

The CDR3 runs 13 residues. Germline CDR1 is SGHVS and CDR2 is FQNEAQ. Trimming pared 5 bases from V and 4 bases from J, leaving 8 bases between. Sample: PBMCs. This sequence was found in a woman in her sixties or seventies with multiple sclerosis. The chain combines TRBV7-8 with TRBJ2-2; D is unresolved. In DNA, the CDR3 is TGTGCCAGCAGCCCTCGGATCACCGGGGAGCTGTTTTTT. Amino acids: CASSPRITGELFF.